These 19 T cell receptor beta chains originate from one sample sequenced in a study of blood T cell repertoires in COVID-19. Sequenced by immunoSEQ multiplex PCR; TCRdb stores in-frame clones only, minus some. The data show about 91,000 clones, around 88% seen once. The source material was peripheral blood. The receptor source for this set is a woman aged 70 to 79 with acute or convalescent COVID-19.

V usage is TRBV2 and J usage is TRBJ2-1; TRBD2 matches at 10 bases. CDR1 and CDR2 from the germline V gene are SNHLY and FYNNEI. CDR3 length equals 16 residues. After removal of 3 bases from V and 8 bases from J, the junction contained 10 bases not matched to a gene. CDR3 in DNA: TGTGCCAGCAGTGATTTAAGGCTAGCGGGAGTGCATGAGCAGTTCTTC. Its protein is CASSDLRLAGVHEQFF. Using reference TRBV2 and TRBJ2-1 for the parts outside the CDR3, the full variable domain is EPEVTQTPSHQVTQMGQEVILRCVPISNHLYFYWYRQILGQKVEFLVSFYNNEISEKSEIFDDQFSVERPDGSNFTLKIRSTKLEDSAMYFCASSDLRLAGVHEQFFGPGTRLTVL.

V gene TRBV11-3 combines with J gene TRBJ2-7, with D maybe TRBD1 (5 bases). Germline values: CDR1 SGHNT, CDR2 YENEEA. Deletions cut 10 bases from V and 5 bases from J, with 15 bases between. The CDR3 loop spans 12 amino acids. CDR3: CAKHRKRDEQYF. DNA of the CDR3: TGTGCCAAGCACAGGAAAAGGGACGAGCAGTACTTC.

The chain is built from TRBV2 and TRBJ1-2; D not resolved. This CDR3 region has 15 residues. Trimming cost V 5 bases and J 5 bases, with 18 bases left between them. Germline values: CDR1 SNHLY, CDR2 FYNNEI. The CDR3 protein is CASSPKVDIKYGYTF. CDR3 DNA sequence: TGTGCCAGCAGTCCGAAAGTTGACATAAAGTATGGCTACACCTTC.

The CDR3 DNA is TGTGCCAGCAGCCACCCCTTTACTGAAGCTTTCTTT. Encoded protein: CASSHPFTEAFF. The chain uses TRBV3-1 (or the pseudogene TRBV3-2) and TRBJ1-1; D not certain. CDR1 is LGHDT, CDR2 YNNKEL, per germline (reference sequence). This CDR3 region has 12 residues. V lost 3 bases, J lost 5 bases, and 7 bases lay in between.

The gene calls are TRBV2 and TRBJ1-4; perhaps TRBD1 as D (5 bases). Germline V gives CDR1 SNHLY, CDR2 FYNNEI. There are 19 residues in the CDR3. Trimming cost V 1 base and J 3 bases, with 21 bases left between them. The CDR3 region is CASSEGQGGPRGANEKLFF. CDR3 nucleotide sequence: TGTGCCAGCAGTGAAGGGCAGGGAGGCCCTAGGGGAGCTAATGAAAAACTGTTTTTT.

The V and J genes are TRBV18 and TRBJ2-3, with TRBD1 matching 7 bases. This CDR3 is 14 amino acids long. Germline V lookup: CDR1 KGHSH, CDR2 LQKENI. V was clipped by 2 bases and J by 2 bases; unmatched bases: 1. CDR3 sequence: CASSPGTVTDTQYF. DNA of the CDR3: TGTGCCAGCTCACCAGGGACAGTCACAGATACGCAGTATTTT.

The chain couples TRBV30 to TRBJ2-3; TRBD1 might be the D (6 bases). Germline V CDR1 and CDR2: GTSNPN, SVGIG (reference sequence). V was trimmed by 2 bases and J by 1 base, leaving 7 bases between them. The CDR3 has 13 amino acids. In nucleotides, the CDR3 is TGTGCCTGGAGTTCAGGGGGCACAGATACGCAGTATTTT. Protein sequence: CAWSSGGTDTQYF.

The gene calls are TRBV3-1 (or the pseudogene TRBV3-2) and TRBJ1-5; D is possibly TRBD1 (6 bases). Germline loops: CDR1 LGHDT, CDR2 YNNKEL (reference sequence). Trimming left V 1 base short and J 2 bases short, with 12 bases between. The CDR3 spans 16 residues. CDR3 sequence: CASSQGHRVGNQPQHF. DNA for the CDR3: TGTGCCAGCAGCCAAGGACACAGGGTTGGCAATCAGCCCCAGCATTTT.

This chain uses TRBV2 with TRBJ2-3; TRBD1 agrees at 9 bases. The ends lost 5 bases at V and 1 base at J; junction bases unmatched: 1. Germline V CDR1 and CDR2: SNHLY, FYNNEI. The CDR3 loop spans 14 amino acids. For the CDR3, the DNA is TGTGCCAGCAGTCGGGACAGGGGCACAGATACGCAGTATTTT. Its translation: CASSRDRGTDTQYF.

DNA of the CDR3: TGTGCCAGCAGCCAAGATATAGGACTAGTAGTGAATGAGCAGTTCTTC. It codes for CASSQDIGLVVNEQFF. The V and J genes are TRBV14 and TRBJ2-1; TRBD2 aligns across 7 bases. Trimming took 0 bases from V and 7 from J; bases not matched to a gene: 9. Germline-derived CDR1 and CDR2 are SGHDN and FVKESK. This CDR3 has 16 amino acids.

The chain carries TRBV5-4 and TRBJ1-3; 8 bases match TRBD1. Germline CDR1 is SGHNT and CDR2 is YYREEE (reference sequence). The CDR3 spans 15 residues. V trimming: 4 bases; J trimming: 1 base; junction bases outside the gene matches: 4. The CDR3 protein is CASSPRTGSGNTIYF. CDR3 nucleotide sequence: TGTGCCAGCAGCCCCAGGACAGGGTCTGGAAACACCATATATTTT.

This sequence joins TRBV11-2 and TRBJ2-3; D remains unclear. This CDR3 spans 11 amino acids. Trimming pared 5 bases from V and 6 bases from J, leaving 6 bases between. CDR1 is SGHAT and CDR2 is FQNNGV in the germline V gene. CDR3: CASSPLDTQYF. In DNA, the CDR3 is TGTGCCAGCAGCCCCCTTGATACGCAGTATTTT.

The chain recombines TRBV2 with TRBJ2-5; 7 bases are a match to TRBD2. V gave up 6 bases and J gave up 5 bases; unmatched junction bases: 9. CDR1 SNHLY and CDR2 FYNNEI come from the germline V gene. This CDR3 has 14 amino acids. DNA of the CDR3: TGTGCCAGCAGAGAACTAGCGTATGTTGAGACCCAGTACTTC. Encoded protein: CASRELAYVETQYF.

The genes are TRBV10-3 and TRBJ1-3; possibly TRBD1 for D (5 bases). Germline V gene sequence: CDR1 ENHRY, CDR2 SYGVKD. The CDR3 runs to 13 residues. V dropped 10 bases and J dropped 7 bases, with 17 bases sitting between them. The CDR3 loop is CASLPVSGNTIYF. DNA of the CDR3: TGTGCCAGCCTCCCCGTATCAGGGAACACCATATATTTT.

The genes are TRBV7-2 and TRBJ1-5, with D hard to call. From germline, CDR1 is SGHTA and CDR2 FQGNSA. Between the trimmed V and J ends, which lost 5 bases and 4 bases, there was a span of 15 bases. The CDR3 loop spans 15 amino acids. In DNA, the CDR3 is TGTGCCAGCAGCCCGGTTTCTGCGGGGAATCAGCCCCAGCATTTT. Its protein product is CASSPVSAGNQPQHF.

The chain recombines TRBV20-1 with TRBJ1-2; weak D call: TRBD1 (5 bases). There are 11 residues in the CDR3. Germline-derived CDR1 and CDR2 are DFQATT and SNEGSKA (reference sequence). The CDR3 nucleotides read TGCACCCTTGGGGGAGGGAATGGCTACACCTTC. Translation: CTLGGGNGYTF.

CDR3 amino acids: CATSDPGSSGNTIYF. DNA of the CDR3: TGTGCCACCAGTGACCCAGGAAGCTCTGGAAACACCATATATTTT. The V gene is TRBV24-1, the J gene TRBJ1-3; no clear D gene. The germline V and J ends were trimmed by 4 bases and 0 bases, with 9 bases remaining between them. The CDR3 sequence is 15 residues long. Germline V gene lookup returns CDR1 KGHDR and CDR2 SFDVKD.

This clone was seen a single time. The V and J genes are TRBV29-1 and TRBJ2-3; the D gene is possibly TRBD2 (6 bases). The germline CDR1 and CDR2 sequences are SQVTM and ANQGSEA. The CDR3 sequence is 13 residues long. V lost 5 bases and J 0 bases, leaving 9 bases between the germline ends. DNA for the CDR3: TGCAGCGTTCAGGGACTTAGCACAGATACGCAGTATTTT. Translation: CSVQGLSTDTQYF.

The J gene is TRBJ1-2, the V gene TRBV5-1; D unresolved. With 0 bases removed from V and 7 bases from J, the gap between germline ends came to 13 bases. Germline V gene sequence: CDR1 SGHRS, CDR2 YFSETQ. The CDR3 contains 14 residues. CDR3 amino acids: CASSLDEGRLGYTF. CDR3 sequence (DNA): TGCGCCAGCAGCTTGGATGAAGGCAGACTTGGCTACACCTTC.